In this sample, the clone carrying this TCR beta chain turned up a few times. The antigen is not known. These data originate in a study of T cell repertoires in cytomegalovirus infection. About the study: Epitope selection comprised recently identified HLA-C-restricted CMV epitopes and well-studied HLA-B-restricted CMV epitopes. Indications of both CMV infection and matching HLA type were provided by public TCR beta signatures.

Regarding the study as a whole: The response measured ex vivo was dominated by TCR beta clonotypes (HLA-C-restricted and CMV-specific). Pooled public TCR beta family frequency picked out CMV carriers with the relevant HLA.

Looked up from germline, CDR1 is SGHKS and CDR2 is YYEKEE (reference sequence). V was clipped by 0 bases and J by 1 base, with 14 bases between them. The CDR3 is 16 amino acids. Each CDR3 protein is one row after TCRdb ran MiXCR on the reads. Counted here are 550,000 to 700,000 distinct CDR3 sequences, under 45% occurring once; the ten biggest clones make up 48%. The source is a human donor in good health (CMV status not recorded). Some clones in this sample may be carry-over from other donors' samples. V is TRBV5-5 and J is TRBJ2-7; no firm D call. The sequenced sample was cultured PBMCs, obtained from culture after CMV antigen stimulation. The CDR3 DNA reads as TGTGCCAGCAGCTTGGTACAGTTTGGGGTTTCCTACGAGCAGTACTTC. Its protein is CASSLVQFGVSYEQYF.